The entry that follows covers one TCR beta chain sequence. Its antigen is currently unknown. This entry comes from a study of T cell responses to AZD1222 COVID-19 vaccine. The CDR3 spans 11 residues. The V end was cut by 3 bases, the J end by 1 base, with 0 bases between. From germline, CDR1 is LGHDT and CDR2 YNNKEL (reference sequence). Profiled with immunoSEQ multiplex PCR; TCRdb holds only in-frame clones, not every one. The sample has under 150,000 clones, 65% to 90% seen once. General study points: Dominant CD4 TCR responses targeted spike regions 160-218 and 743-854. Clonal diversity was possibly underestimated, and the donors were mostly white British, with more females. Reports say nearly half of spike-specific TCRs go after unmutated variant regions.

The sample in question was peripheral blood, obtained 28 days after the second dose of the MenACWY control vaccine. This TCR was recovered from an adult who received the MenACWY meningococcal vaccine as a control. V and J are TRBV3-1 (or the pseudogene TRBV3-2) and TRBJ2-5; D not certain. The CDR3 bases are TGTGCCAGCAGCCACCAAGAGACCCAGTACTTC. As protein: CASSHQETQYF.